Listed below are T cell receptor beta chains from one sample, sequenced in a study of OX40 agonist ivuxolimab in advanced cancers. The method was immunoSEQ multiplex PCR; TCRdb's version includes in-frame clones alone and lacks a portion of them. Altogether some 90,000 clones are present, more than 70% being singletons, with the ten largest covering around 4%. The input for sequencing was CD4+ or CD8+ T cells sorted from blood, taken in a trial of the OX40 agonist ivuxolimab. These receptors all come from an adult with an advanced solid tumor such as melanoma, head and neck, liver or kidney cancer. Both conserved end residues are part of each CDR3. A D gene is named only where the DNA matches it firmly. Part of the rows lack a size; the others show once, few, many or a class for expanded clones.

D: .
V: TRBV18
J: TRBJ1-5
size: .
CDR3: CASSPPGSNQPQHF
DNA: TGTGCCAGCTCACCACCGGGGAGCAATCAGCCCCAGCATTTT

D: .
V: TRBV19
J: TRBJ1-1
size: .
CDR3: CASSIEGNEAFF
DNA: TGTGCCAGTAGTATAGAGGGAAATGAAGCTTTCTTT

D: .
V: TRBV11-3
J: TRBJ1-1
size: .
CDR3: CASSSGERGTEAFF
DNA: TGTGCCAGCAGCTCGGGAGAAAGGGGCACTGAAGCTTTCTTT

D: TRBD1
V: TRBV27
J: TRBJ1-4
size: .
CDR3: CASRGGGGDEKLFF
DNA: TGTGCCAGCAGGGGAGGGGGCGGGGATGAAAAACTGTTTTTT

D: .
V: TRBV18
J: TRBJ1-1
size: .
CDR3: CASSPSPTATNEAFF
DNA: TGTGCCAGCTCACCATCCCCGACAGCAACTAATGAAGCTTTCTTT

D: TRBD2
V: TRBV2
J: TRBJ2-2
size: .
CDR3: CASSASGRGTGELFF
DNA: TGTGCCAGCAGTGCTAGCGGGAGGGGCACCGGGGAGCTGTTTTTT

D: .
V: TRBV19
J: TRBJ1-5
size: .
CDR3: CASSLGAARQPQHF
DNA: TGTGCCAGTTCTCTAGGGGCAGCACGTCAGCCCCAGCATTTT

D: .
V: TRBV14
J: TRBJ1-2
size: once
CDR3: CASSQDTTVGYGYTF
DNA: TGTGCCAGCAGCCAAGATACCACGGTGGGGTATGGCTACACCTTC

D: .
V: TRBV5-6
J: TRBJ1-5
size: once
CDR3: CASSFVGQPQHF
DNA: TGTGCCAGCAGCTTTGTGGGTCAGCCCCAGCATTTT

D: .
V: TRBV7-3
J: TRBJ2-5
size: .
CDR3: CASSLATRETQYF
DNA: TGTGCCAGCAGCTTAGCGACTAGAGAGACCCAGTACTTC

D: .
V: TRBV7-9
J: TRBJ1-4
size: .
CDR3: CASSMLGGGEKLFF
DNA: TGTGCCAGCAGTATGTTGGGGGGAGGTGAAAAACTGTTTTTT

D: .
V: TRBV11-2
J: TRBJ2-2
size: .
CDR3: CASSLVAITGELFF
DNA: TGTGCCAGCAGCTTAGTAGCGATCACCGGGGAGCTGTTTTTT

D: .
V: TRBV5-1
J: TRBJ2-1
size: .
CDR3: CASSLDRYNEQFF
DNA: TGCGCCAGCAGCTTGGACAGGTACAATGAGCAGTTCTTC

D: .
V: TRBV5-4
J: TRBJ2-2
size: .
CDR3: CASSLAGTSGELFF
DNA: TGTGCCAGCAGCTTGGCCGGGACTTCCGGGGAGCTGTTTTTT

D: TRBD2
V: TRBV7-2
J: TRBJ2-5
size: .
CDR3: CASSLTFSGSGRGTQYF
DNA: TGTGCCAGCAGCCTTACGTTTAGCGGGAGTGGCAGAGGGACCCAGTACTTC

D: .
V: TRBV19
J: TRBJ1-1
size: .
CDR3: CASSIRGSEAFF
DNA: TGTGCCAGTAGTATAAGGGGCAGTGAAGCTTTCTTT

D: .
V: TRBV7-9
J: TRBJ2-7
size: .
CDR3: CASSLDRTPYEQYF
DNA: TGTGCCAGCAGCTTAGACAGGACTCCCTACGAGCAGTACTTC

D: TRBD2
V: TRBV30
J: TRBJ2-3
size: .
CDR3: CAWSTGLAGTDTQYF
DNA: TGTGCCTGGAGTACTGGGCTAGCGGGAACAGATACGCAGTATTTT

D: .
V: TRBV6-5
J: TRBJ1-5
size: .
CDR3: CASSEILGDQPQHF
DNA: TGTGCCAGCAGTGAAATACTTGGGGATCAGCCCCAGCATTTT

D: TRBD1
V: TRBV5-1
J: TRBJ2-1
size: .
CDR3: CASSLGQGRNEQFF
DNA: TGCGCCAGCAGCTTGGGACAGGGGAGGAATGAGCAGTTCTTC